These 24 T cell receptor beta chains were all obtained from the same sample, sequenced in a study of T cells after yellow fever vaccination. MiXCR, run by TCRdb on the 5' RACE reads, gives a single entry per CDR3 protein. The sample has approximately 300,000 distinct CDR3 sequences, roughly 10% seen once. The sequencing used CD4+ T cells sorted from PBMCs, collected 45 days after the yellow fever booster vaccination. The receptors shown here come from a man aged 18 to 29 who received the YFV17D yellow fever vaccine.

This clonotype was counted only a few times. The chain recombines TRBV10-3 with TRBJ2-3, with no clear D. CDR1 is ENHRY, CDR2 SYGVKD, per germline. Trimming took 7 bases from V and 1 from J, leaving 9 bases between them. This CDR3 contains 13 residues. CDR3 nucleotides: TGTGCCATCACCAAGCAAGGCACAGATACGCAGTATTTT. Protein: CAITKQGTDTQYF.

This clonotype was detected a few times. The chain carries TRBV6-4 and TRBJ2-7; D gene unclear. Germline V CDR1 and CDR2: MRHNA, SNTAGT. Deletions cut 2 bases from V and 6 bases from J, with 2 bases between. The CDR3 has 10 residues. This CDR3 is CASSDGEQYF. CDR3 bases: TGTGCCAGCAGTGACGGCGAGCAGTACTTC.

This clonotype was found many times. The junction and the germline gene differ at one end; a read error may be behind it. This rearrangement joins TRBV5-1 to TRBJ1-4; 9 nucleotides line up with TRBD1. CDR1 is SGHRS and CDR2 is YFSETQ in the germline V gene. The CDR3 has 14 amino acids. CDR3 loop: CASSPDRGSEKLFF. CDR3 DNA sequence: TGTGCCAGCAGCCCAGACAGGGGGAGTGAAAAACTGTTTTTT. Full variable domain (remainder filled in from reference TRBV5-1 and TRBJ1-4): KAGVTQTPRYLIKTRGQQVTLSCSPISGHRSVSWYQQTPGQGLQFLFEYFSETQRNKGNFPGRFSGRQFSNSRSEMNVSTLELGDSALYLCASSPDRGSEKLFFGSGTQLSVL.

The chain's CDR3 is CASSLSGPETQYF. The CDR3 DNA follows: TGTGCCAGCAGCTTATCTGGTCCAGAGACCCAGTACTTC. The genes are TRBV7-7 and TRBJ2-5; no clear D gene. The V and J ends lost 2 bases and 4 bases respectively, with 8 bases between them. The CDR3 spans 13 residues. Germline CDR1 and CDR2: SSHAT and FNYEAQ (reference sequence).

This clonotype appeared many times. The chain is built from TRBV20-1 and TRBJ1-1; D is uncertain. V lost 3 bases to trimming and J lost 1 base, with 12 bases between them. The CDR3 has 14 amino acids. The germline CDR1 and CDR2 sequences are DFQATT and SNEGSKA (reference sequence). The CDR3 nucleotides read TGCAGTGCTAGCAAGCCCACCACGAACACTGAAGCTTTCTTT. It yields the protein CSASKPTTNTEAFF.

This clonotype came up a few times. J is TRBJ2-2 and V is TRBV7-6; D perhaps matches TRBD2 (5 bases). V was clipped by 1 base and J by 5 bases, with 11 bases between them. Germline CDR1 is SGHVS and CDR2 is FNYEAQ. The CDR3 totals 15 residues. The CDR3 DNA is TGTGCCAGCAGCTTAGGGTGGGGAGCAACCGGGGAGCTGTTTTTT. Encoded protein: CASSLGWGATGELFF.

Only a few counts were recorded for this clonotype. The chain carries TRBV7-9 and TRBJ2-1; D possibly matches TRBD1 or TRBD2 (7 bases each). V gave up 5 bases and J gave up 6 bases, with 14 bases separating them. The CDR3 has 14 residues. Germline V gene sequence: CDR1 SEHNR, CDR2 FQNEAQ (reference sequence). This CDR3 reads CASSTQGGINEQFF. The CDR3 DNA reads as TGTGCCAGCAGCACCCAGGGGGGGATCAATGAGCAGTTCTTC. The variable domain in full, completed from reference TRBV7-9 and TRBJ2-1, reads DTGVSQNPRHKITKRGQNVTFRCDPISEHNRLYWYRQTLGQGPEFLTYFQNEAQLEKSRLLSDRFSAERPKGSFSTLEIQRTEQGDSAMYLCASSTQGGINEQFFGPGTRLTVL.

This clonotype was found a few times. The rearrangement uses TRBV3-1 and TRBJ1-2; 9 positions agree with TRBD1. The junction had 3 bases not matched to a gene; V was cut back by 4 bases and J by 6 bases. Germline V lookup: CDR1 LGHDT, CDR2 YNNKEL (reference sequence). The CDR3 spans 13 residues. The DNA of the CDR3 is TGTGCCAGCAGCCTGGGACAGGGCCATGGCTACACCTTC. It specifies CASSLGQGHGYTF.

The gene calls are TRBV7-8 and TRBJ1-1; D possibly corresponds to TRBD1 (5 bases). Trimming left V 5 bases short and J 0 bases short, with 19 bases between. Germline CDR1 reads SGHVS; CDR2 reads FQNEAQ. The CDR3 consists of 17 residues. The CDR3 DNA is TGTGCCAGCAGCCTAGGGGTCACGATCTTGATGAACACTGAAGCTTTCTTT. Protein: CASSLGVTILMNTEAFF.

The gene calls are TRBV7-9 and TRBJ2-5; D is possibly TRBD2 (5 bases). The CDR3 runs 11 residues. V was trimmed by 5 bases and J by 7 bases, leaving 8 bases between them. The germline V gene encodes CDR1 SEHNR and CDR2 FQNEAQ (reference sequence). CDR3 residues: CASSIEGTQYF. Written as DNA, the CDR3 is TGTGCCAGCAGCATAGAGGGGACCCAGTACTTC.

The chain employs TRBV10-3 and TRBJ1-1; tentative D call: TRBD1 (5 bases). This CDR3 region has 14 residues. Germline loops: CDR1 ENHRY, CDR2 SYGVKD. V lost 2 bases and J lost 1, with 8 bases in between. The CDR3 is CAISERGGNTEAFF. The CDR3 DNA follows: TGTGCCATCAGTGAGAGGGGAGGGAACACTGAAGCTTTCTTT.

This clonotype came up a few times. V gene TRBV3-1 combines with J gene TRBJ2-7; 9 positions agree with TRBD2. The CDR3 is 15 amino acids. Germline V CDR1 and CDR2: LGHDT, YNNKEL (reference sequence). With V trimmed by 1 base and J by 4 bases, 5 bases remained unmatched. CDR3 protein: CASSQVAGGQYEQYV. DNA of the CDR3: TGTGCCAGCAGCCAAGTCGCGGGGGGGCAATACGAGCAGTACGTC.

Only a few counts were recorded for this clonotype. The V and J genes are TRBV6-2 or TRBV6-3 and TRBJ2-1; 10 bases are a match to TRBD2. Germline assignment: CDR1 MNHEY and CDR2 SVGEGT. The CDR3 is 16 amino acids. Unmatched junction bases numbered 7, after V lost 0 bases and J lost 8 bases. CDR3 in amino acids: CASSYSASGGAYEQFF. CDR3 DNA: TGTGCCAGCAGTTACTCCGCGAGCGGGGGGGCCTATGAGCAGTTCTTC.

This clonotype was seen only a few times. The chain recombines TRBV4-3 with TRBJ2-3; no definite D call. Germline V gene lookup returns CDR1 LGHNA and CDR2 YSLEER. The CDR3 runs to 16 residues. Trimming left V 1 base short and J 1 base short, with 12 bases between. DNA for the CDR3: TGCGCCAGCAGCCAAGCCCCGGGCCCAGGCACAGATACGCAGTATTTT. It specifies CASSQAPGPGTDTQYF.

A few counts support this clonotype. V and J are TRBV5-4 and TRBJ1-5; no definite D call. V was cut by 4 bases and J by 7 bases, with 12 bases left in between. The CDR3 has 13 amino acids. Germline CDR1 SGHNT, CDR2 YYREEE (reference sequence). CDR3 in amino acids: CASSPDFSQPQHF. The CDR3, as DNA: TGTGCCAGCAGCCCGGATTTCTCACAGCCCCAGCATTTT.

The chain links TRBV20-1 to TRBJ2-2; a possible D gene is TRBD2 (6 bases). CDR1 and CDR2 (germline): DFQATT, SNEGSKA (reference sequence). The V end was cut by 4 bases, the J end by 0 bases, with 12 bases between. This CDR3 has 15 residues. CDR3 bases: TGCAGTGCTACTTCACTAGCTACGAACACCGGGGAGCTGTTTTTT. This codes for CSATSLATNTGELFF.

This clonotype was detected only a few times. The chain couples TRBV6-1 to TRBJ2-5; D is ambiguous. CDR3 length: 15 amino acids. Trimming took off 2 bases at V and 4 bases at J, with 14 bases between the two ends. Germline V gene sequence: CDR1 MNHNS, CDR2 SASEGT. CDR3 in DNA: TGTGCCAGCAGTGAACGTGTGCAGAAGATAGAGACCCAGTACTTC. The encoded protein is CASSERVQKIETQYF.

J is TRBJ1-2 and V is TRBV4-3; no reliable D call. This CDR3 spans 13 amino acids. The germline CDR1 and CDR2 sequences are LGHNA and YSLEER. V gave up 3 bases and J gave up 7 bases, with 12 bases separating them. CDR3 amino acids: CASSHTRKSGYTF. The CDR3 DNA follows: TGCGCCAGCAGCCATACTCGGAAATCTGGCTACACCTTC.

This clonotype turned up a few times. The CDR3 reads CASSTVGRRDTQYF. DNA of the CDR3: TGTGCCAGCAGCACCGTGGGGCGAAGAGATACGCAGTATTTT. The chain combines TRBV7-2 with TRBJ2-3; D is perhaps TRBD1 (5 bases). This CDR3 is 14 amino acids long. With 5 bases removed from V and 5 bases from J, the gap between germline ends came to 14 bases. Germline V gene sequence: CDR1 SGHTA, CDR2 FQGNSA.

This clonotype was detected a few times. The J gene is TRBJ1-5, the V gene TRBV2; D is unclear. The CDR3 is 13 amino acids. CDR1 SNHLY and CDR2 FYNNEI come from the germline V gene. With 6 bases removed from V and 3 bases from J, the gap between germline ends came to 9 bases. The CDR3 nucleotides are TGTGCCAGCAGCCTCGTTCCCAATCAGCCCCAGCATTTT. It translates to CASSLVPNQPQHF. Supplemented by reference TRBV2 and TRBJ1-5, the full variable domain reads EPEVTQTPSHQVTQMGQEVILRCVPISNHLYFYWYRQILGQKVEFLVSFYNNEISEKSEIFDDQFSVERPDGSNFTLKIRSTKLEDSAMYFCASSLVPNQPQHFGDGTRLSIL.

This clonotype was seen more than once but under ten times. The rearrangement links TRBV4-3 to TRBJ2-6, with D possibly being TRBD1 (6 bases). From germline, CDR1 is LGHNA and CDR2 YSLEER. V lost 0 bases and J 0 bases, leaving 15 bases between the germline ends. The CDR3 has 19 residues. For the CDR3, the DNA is TGCGCCAGCAGCCAAGATTGGGCAGGGGCCCTCTCTGGGGCCAACGTCCTGACTTTC. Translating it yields CASSQDWAGALSGANVLTF.

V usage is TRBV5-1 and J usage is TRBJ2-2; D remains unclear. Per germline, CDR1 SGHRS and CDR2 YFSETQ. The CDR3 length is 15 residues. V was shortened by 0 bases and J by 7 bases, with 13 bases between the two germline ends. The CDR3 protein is CASSLVPGKDGELFF. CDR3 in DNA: TGCGCCAGCAGCTTGGTTCCAGGAAAAGACGGGGAGCTGTTTTTT.

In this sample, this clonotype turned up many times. CDR3 nucleotide sequence: TGTGCCAGCAGTTACGATGGAGCCTATGGCTACACCTTC. Amino acids: CASSYDGAYGYTF. This chain uses TRBV6-2 or TRBV6-3 with TRBJ1-2; no clear D. Looked up from germline, CDR1 is MNHEY and CDR2 is SVGEGT. Trimming removed 2 bases at V and 4 bases at J, with 8 bases between. The CDR3 totals 13 residues.

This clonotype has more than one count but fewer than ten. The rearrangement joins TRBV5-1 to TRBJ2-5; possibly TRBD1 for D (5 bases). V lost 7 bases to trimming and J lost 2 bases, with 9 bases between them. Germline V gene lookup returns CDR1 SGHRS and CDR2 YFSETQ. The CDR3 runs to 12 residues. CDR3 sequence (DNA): TGCGCCAGCGGTCAGGGACAAGAGACCCAGTACTTC. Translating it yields CASGQGQETQYF. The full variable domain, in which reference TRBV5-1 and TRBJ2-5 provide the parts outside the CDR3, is KAGVTQTPRYLIKTRGQQVTLSCSPISGHRSVSWYQQTPGQGLQFLFEYFSETQRNKGNFPGRFSGRQFSNSRSEMNVSTLELGDSALYLCASGQGQETQYFGPGTRLLVL.